The entry that follows covers one T cell receptor (beta chain) sequence. No antigen is known for it. This entry comes from a study of vaccination effects on CD4 cells after COVID-19. The V gene's germline CDR1 is SEHNR and CDR2 FQNEAQ (reference sequence). This CDR3 is 14 amino acids long. V lost 1 base and J lost 6, with 9 bases in between. The protocol was immunoSEQ multiplex PCR, while the TCRdb copy is restricted to in-frame clones and leaves out a portion. The sample lists 71,000 or so clones, around three quarters occurring once. Ahead of sequencing, the ViraFEST assay grew antigen-specific CD4+ T cells using viral peptide pools. Around day 10 of culture, CD4+ T cells were separated out. Testing of the vaccine recipients showed negative nucleocapsid antibodies and no prior SARS-CoV-2 infection.

The sample was CD4+ T cells from PBMCs cultured with HCoV-OC43 spike peptides, taken before COVID-19 vaccination. Described subset: HCoV-OC43 spike overlapping peptide pool stimulation. V usage is TRBV7-9 and J usage is TRBJ2-2; D is unresolved. The sequence came from a human donor who received a COVID-19 vaccine. In DNA, the CDR3 is TGTGCCAGCAGCTTAGACCGACAATCCGGGGAGCTGTTTTTT. Encoded protein: CASSLDRQSGELFF.